These 4 T cell receptor beta chains were all obtained from the same sample, sequenced in a study of CD8+CD57+ T cells in acquired aplastic anemia. The TCR beta profiling, which covered VDJ combination and CDR3 sequence, was carried out using genomic DNA as the template. In TCRdb, the reads were re-called with MiXCR into one record per CDR3 protein. The table lists 150,000 to 200,000 distinct CDR3 sequences, 40% to 60% of them singletons. Sequencing was done on patients that had shown CD8+CD57+ cell expansion by flow cytometry. Sequenced sample: sorted CD4+, CD8+, or CD8+CD57+ T cells (not recorded which) from PBMCs. Source of these receptors: a human donor with aplastic anemia.

Remarks on this clonotype: A read error may explain this, as a much larger clone is one base away. J is TRBJ2-3 and V is TRBV9; TRBD2 might be the D (5 bases). Germline V CDR1 and CDR2: SGDLS, YYNGEE. This CDR3 is built from 14 residues. V was cut by 4 bases and J by 4 bases, with 13 bases left in between. For the CDR3, the DNA is TGTGCCAGCAGCTCCGGACTGGGATCAGATACGCAGTATTTT. It yields the protein CASSSGLGSDTQYF.

The sample holds many counts of this clonotype. This chain connects TRBV7-2 to TRBJ2-7, with TRBD1 matching over 8 bases. CDR1 is SGHTA and CDR2 is FQGNSA in the germline V gene. With 1 base clipped from V and 2 bases from J, the junction kept 1 base outside the gene matches. There are 14 residues in the CDR3. CDR3 sequence (DNA): TGTGCCAGCAGCTTAGGGGACAGGCCCTACGAGCAGTACTTC. This translates into CASSLGDRPYEQYF.

There are many counts of this clonotype. CDR3 residues: CASSDGSSGTGNEQFF. In DNA form, the CDR3 reads TGTGCCAGCAGTGACGGGTCGAGCGGGACTGGGAATGAGCAGTTCTTC. The rearrangement uses TRBV2 and TRBJ2-1, with 7 nucleotides matching TRBD2. The germline V gene has CDR1 SNHLY and CDR2 FYNNEI. The CDR3 length is 16 residues. The V and J ends lost 3 bases and 7 bases, in that order; junction bases with no gene match: 12.

In its sample, this clonotype was seen many times. The V call is TRBV6-5, the J call TRBJ1-1; D is ambiguous. Germline CDR1 and CDR2: MNHEY and SVGAGI. The CDR3 covers 11 residues. V lost 2 bases and J 8 bases, leaving 6 bases between the germline ends. DNA for the CDR3: TGTGCCAGCAGTTACGGGGAAGAAGCTTTCTTT. Translated, it gives CASSYGEEAFF.